Sequencing of this T cell receptor beta chain was carried out in a study of blood T cell repertoires in COVID-19. The ends were cut back, 2 bases at V and 6 bases at J, with 14 bases in the middle. The CDR3 contains 14 residues. Germline V gene data show CDR1 as MNHNY and CDR2 as SVGAGI (reference sequence). The assay was immunoSEQ multiplex PCR, and TCRdb's table has in-frame clones only and misses some. This repertoire shows a few hundred thousand clones, about 89% found once; its top ten account for roughly 6.7%. The clonotype comes from a young man who had recovered from COVID-19. Sequencing input: peripheral blood. V is TRBV6-6 and J is TRBJ2-7; a weak D match, TRBD2 (5 bases). The CDR3 loop is CASSYIGGTGEQYF. Here the CDR3 DNA reads TGTGCCAGCAGTTACATCGGAGGTACGGGCGAGCAGTACTTC.